These T cell receptor beta chains were read from a single sample in a study of monozygotic twins with inflammatory bowel disease. Reprocessing the 5' RACE reads, TCRdb reports a single entry for every CDR3 protein and omits DNA. The sample table sets out about 210,000 distinct CDR3 sequences. Sequencing input: blood. The origin of the receptors is a human donor with ulcerative colitis or Crohn's disease, or a healthy co-twin of an affected twin (not recorded which). Each CDR3 is given with its conserved first and last residue.

V gene	J gene	CDR3 protein
TRBV9	TRBJ2-1	CASSVHTSGGIAYNEQFF
TRBV28	TRBJ1-2	CASSLGTGIYAYGYTF
TRBV6-5	TRBJ2-7	CASSYSTTQGASYEQYF
TRBV6-2/TRBV6-3	TRBJ1-1	CASSLPYMNTEAFF
TRBV5-4	TRBJ1-4	CASSLKDEKLFF
TRBV5-1	TRBJ2-2	CASSLEGPNTGELFF
TRBV2	TRBJ2-7	CASSVTDRASSYEQYF
TRBV11-2	TRBJ1-2	CASSLRGLDYGYTF
TRBV7-3	TRBJ1-1	CASSLLGTGGTEAFF
TRBV25-1	TRBJ1-1	CASSESPGADTEAFF